This TCR beta chain comes out of a study of blood T cell repertoires in COVID-19. Study overall: Samples came from the United States, Italy and Spain, spanning acute and convalescent COVID-19. PBMCs, B-cell-depleted T cells, or T cells provided the cDNA or gDNA that made up the material.

The CDR3 sequence is 14 residues long. Looked up from germline, CDR1 is MGHDK and CDR2 is SYGVNS. V was shortened by 2 bases and J by 8 bases, with 15 bases between the two germline ends. Authors' methods: Scientists estimated how many nucleated cells there were by amplifying reference gene primers. The method was immunoSEQ multiplex PCR; TCRdb's version includes in-frame clones alone and lacks a portion of them. The V and J calls and the clone size are those of that table, but D and trimming were determined from the DNA. The data show around 110,000 clones, with 90% seen just once and 1.8% held by the top ten.

This chain links TRBV25-1 with TRBJ1-2, with D maybe TRBD1 (6 bases). The sequenced material came from peripheral blood. The clonotype originates from a human donor with active COVID-19. The donor label of this sample is uncertain. In DNA form, the CDR3 reads TGTGCCAGCAGTGAACCAGGGGAGCTGAAAGGCTACACCTTC. Protein: CASSEPGELKGYTF.